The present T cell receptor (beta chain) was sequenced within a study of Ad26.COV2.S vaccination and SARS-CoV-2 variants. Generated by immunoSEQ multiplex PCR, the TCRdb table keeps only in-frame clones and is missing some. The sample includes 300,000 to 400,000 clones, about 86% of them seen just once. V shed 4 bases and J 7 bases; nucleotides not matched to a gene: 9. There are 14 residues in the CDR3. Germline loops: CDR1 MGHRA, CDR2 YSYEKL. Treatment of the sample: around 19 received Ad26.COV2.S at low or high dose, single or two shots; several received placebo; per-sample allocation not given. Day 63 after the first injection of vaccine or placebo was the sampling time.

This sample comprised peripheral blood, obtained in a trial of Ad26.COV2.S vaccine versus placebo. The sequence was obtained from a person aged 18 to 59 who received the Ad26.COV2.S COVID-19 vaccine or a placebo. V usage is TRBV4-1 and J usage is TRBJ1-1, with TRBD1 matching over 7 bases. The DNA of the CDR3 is TGCGCCAGCAGCCGGCCGACAGGGCGGGGTGAAGCTTTCTTT. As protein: CASSRPTGRGEAFF.